This T cell receptor (beta chain) was sequenced in a study of cytomegalovirus exposure and HLA in healthy donors. The donors were in the approximately 120-subject validation cohort; that cohort was separate from the roughly 660-subject first cohort. Points from the study as a whole: That first-cohort TCR clusters tended to co-occur in the roughly 130 validation repertoires was found in a later analysis.

Profiled with immunoSEQ multiplex PCR; TCRdb holds only in-frame clones, not every one. The sample contains fewer than 120,000 clones, around 89% of which appear only once. As regards this clone: Antigen: not known.

The sample comprised PBMCs. This receptor was obtained from a woman in her twenties or thirties in good health and CMV-seropositive.

The CDR3 DNA sequence: TGTGCCAGCACAAAGCGGGACTGGCACTCCTACGAGCAGTACTTC. It codes for CASTKRDWHSYEQYF. The V call is TRBV28, the J call TRBJ2-7; 7 bases agree with TRBD2. This CDR3 region has 15 residues. Germline CDR1 is MDHEN and CDR2 is SYDVKM. Trimming removed 7 bases from V and 0 bases from J; junction bases left unmatched: 9. Drawing the rest from reference TRBV28 and TRBJ2-7, the complete variable domain is DVKVTQSSRYLVKRTGEKVFLECVQDMDHENMFWYRQDPGLGLRLIYFSYDVKMKEKGDIPEGYSVSREKKERFSLILESASTNQTSMYLCASTKRDWHSYEQYFGPGTRLTVT.